Given below is one T cell receptor (beta chain) in context. The target of this receptor is not known. The record has no base qualities; no much larger clone is one base away. The library was prepared using the immunoSEQ multiplex PCR assay. The source is immuneACCESS, and TCRdb retained only in-frame sequences with V and J called. Part of the clones is not carried over; for the studies checked, unresolved V genes explain less than half of this, and the remainder is unexplained. Within this sample are about 48,000 clones, with approximately 86% of them counted one time only. Around 17% of the sample comes from the top ten. V lost 4 bases and J lost 5 bases; the stretch between them is 6 bases long. CDR1 and CDR2 are drawn from the germline V gene: SNHLY, FYNNEI. Inclusive of the bounding cysteine and phenylalanine, the CDR3 is 13 residues long. The only DNA kept is the CDR3, 39 bases in frame from the first base.

The data derive from a study of radiotherapy plus CTLA-4 blockade in lung cancer (dated by TCRdb to the late 2010s). Concerning the study at large: Among the enrolled patients, about 19% had an objective response, and less than 40% reached disease control.

What the study reported, not specific to this receptor: TCR clones derived from tumors expanded in peripheral blood after treatment with radiotherapy and ipilimumab. Increased serum interferon-beta after radiation, together with early dynamic changes in blood T cell clones, were reported to be the strongest predictors of response.

Focal radiation therapy combined with CTLA-4 blockade (ipilimumab) was tested in patients with chemo-refractory metastatic non-small-cell lung cancer. The sequence derives from a human donor with non-small cell lung cancer that progressed on radiotherapy plus ipilimumab. Some clones in this sample may be carry-over from other donors' samples. The rearranged chain carries TRBV2 and TRBJ1-6, with the D gene too uncertain to name. The sample here was peripheral blood, taken from a patient treated with radiotherapy plus ipilimumab. The nucleotides are TGTGCCAGCAGTGTACAGAATAATTCACCCCTCCACTTT. Translated, this gives CASSVQNNSPLHF.